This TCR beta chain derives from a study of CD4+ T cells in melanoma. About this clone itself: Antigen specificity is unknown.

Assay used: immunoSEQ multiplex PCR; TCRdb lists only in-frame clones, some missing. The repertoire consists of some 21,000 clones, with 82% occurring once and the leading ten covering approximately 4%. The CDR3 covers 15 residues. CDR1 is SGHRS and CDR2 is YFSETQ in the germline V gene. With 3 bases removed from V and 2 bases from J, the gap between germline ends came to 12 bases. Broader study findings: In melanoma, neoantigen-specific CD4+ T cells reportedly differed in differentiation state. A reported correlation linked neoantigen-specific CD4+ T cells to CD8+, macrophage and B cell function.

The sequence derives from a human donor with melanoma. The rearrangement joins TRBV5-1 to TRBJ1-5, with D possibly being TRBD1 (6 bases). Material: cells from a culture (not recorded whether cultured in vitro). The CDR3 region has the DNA TGCGCCAGCAGCTCGAGGGGGGGTTGCAATCAGCCCCAGCATTTT. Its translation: CASSSRGGCNQPQHF.